The 3 T cell receptor beta chains below were found in one sample sequenced in a study of T-cell reconstitution after alpha-beta-depleted transplantation in children. Preparation of the TCRbeta library involved a method that used unique molecular identifiers. TCRdb recomputed calls from the PCR reads with MiXCR, one row per CDR3 protein. The sample has fewer than 150,000 distinct CDR3 sequences, 23% seen once. The source material was PBMCs, mostly from graft donor cells, sampled 180 days after TCRalphabeta/CD19-depleted stem cell transplant. All receptors derive from a male patient between 2 and 10 years old who had a stem cell transplant for chronic granulomatous disease, so the T cells may come from the graft donor.

This chain connects TRBV12-3 or TRBV12-4 to TRBJ1-3, with D maybe TRBD1 (5 bases). V was cut by 4 bases and J by 1 base, with 26 bases left in between. This CDR3 has 20 residues. CDR3 sequence reads: CASSWIQGIALMASGNTIYF. The CDR3 region has the DNA TGTGCCAGCAGTTGGATTCAGGGTATAGCTCTTATGGCTTCTGGAAACACCATATATTTT.

This clonotype occurred many times. The V gene is TRBV28, the J gene TRBJ1-5; D might be TRBD1 (6 bases). The CDR3 runs to 16 residues. Deletions cut 3 bases from V and 2 bases from J, with 14 bases between. Germline CDR1 MDHEN, CDR2 SYDVKM. The CDR3 DNA reads TGTGCCAGCAGTTTTAGGGGGGGCGCGGGCAATCAGCCCCAGCATTTT. This codes for CASSFRGGAGNQPQHF. Supplemented by reference TRBV28 and TRBJ1-5, the full variable domain reads DVKVTQSSRYLVKRTGEKVFLECVQDMDHENMFWYRQDPGLGLRLIYFSYDVKMKEKGDIPEGYSVSREKKERFSLILESASTNQTSMYLCASSFRGGAGNQPQHFGDGTRLSIL.

This clonotype appeared a few times. This chain uses TRBV10-3 with TRBJ2-1; 10 positions agree with TRBD1. The CDR3 is 14 residues long. J was trimmed by 10 bases and V by 6 bases; bases with no gene match: 9. CDR1 ENHRY and CDR2 SYGVKD come from the germline V gene. In DNA form, the CDR3 reads TGTGCCATCAGGAAGAACGACAGGGGGCGCGAGCAGTTCTTC. The encoded protein is CAIRKNDRGREQFF.